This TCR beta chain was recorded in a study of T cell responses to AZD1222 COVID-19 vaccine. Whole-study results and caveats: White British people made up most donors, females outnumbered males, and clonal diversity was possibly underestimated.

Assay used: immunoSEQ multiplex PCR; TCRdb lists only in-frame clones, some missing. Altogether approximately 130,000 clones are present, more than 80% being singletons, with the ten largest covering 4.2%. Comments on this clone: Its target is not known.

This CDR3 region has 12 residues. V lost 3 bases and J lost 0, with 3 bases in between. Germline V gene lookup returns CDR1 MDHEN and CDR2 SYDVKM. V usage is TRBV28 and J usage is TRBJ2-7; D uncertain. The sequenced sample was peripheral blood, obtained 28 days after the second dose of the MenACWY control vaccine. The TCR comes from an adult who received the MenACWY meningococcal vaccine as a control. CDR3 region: CASSFPSYEQYF. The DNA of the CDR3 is TGTGCCAGCAGTTTCCCCTCCTACGAGCAGTACTTC.